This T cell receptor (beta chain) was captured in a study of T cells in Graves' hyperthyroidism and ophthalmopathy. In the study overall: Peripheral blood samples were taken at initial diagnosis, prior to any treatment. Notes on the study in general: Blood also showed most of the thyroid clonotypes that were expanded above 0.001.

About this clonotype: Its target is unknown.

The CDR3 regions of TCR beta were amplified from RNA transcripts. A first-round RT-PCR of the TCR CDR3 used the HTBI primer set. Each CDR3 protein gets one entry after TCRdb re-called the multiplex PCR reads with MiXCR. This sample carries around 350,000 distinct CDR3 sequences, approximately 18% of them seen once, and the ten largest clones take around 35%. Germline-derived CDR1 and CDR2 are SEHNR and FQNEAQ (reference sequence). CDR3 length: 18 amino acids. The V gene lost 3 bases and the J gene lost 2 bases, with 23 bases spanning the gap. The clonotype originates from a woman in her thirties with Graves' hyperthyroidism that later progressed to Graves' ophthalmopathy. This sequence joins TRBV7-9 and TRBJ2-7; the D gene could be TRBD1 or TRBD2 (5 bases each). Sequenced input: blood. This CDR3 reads CASSFLHGEGNIPYEQYF. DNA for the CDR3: TGTGCCAGCAGCTTTTTACATGGCGAGGGGAATATTCCCTACGAGCAGTACTTC. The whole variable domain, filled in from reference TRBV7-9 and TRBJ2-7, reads DTGVSQNPRHKITKRGQNVTFRCDPISEHNRLYWYRQTLGQGPEFLTYFQNEAQLEKSRLLSDRFSAERPKGSFSTLEIQRTEQGDSAMYLCASSFLHGEGNIPYEQYFGPGTRLTVT.